The clone carrying this T cell receptor (beta chain) has more than one count but fewer than ten. What it binds is unknown. Collection occurred without any documented infections or immune events in donors. This record comes from a study of identifying expanded T cells in peripheral blood. Study-wide points: Differentially abundant clones: around 1.2 between replicates, about 17 at around 14 days, 19 to 20 at four.

Data came from immunoSEQ multiplex PCR; TCRdb stores just in-frame clones and leaves some out. The sample records some 130,000 clones, around 88% being singletons. The sequenced sample consisted of blood. The receptor was derived from a person between 18 and 69 years old in good health.

The CDR3 reads CASSLLSGRGSIYGYTF. CDR3 DNA sequence: TGTGCCAGCAGCCTCCTCTCTGGTAGAGGGTCGATTTATGGCTACACCTTC. The chain recombines TRBV13 with TRBJ1-2; no firm D call. This CDR3 has 17 residues. Trimming shortened V by 5 bases and J by 5 bases, and 24 bases separated the two germline ends. CDR1 is PRHDT, CDR2 FYEKMQ, per germline (reference sequence).